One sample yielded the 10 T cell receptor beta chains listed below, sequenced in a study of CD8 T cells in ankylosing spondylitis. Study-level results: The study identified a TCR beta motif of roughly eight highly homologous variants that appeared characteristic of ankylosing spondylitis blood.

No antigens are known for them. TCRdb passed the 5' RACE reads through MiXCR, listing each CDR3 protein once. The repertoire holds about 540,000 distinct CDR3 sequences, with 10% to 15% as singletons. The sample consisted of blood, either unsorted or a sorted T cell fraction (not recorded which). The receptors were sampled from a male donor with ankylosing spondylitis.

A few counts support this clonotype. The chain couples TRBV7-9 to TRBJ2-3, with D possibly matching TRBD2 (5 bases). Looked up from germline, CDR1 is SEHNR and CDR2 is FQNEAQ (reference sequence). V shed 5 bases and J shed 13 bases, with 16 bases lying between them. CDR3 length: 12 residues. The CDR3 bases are TGTGCCAGCAGCCCCGGGGAGACCTGGAAGTATTTT. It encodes CASSPGETWKYF.

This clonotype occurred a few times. The CDR3 DNA follows: TGTGCCAGCAGCGCCGGACAGGGGAGCTATGGCTACACCTTC. Translating it yields CASSAGQGSYGYTF. V gene TRBV9 combines with J gene TRBJ1-2; 9 bases agree with TRBD1. CDR1 SGDLS and CDR2 YYNGEE come from the germline V gene. V shed 3 bases, J shed 4 bases, and the junction held 4 bases outside the gene matches. The CDR3 runs 14 residues. Full variable domain (rest looked up from reference TRBV9 and TRBJ1-2): DSGVTQTPKHLITATGQRVTLRCSPRSGDLSVYWYQQSLDQGLQFLIQYYNGEERAKGNILERFSAQQFPDLHSELNLSSLELGDSALYFCASSAGQGSYGYTFGSGTRLTVV.

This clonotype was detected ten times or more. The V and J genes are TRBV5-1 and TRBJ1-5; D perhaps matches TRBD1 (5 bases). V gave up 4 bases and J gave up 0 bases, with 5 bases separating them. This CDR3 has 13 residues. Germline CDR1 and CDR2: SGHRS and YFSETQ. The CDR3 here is CASSQGSNQPQHF. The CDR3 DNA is TGCGCCAGCAGCCAGGGTAGCAATCAGCCCCAGCATTTT.

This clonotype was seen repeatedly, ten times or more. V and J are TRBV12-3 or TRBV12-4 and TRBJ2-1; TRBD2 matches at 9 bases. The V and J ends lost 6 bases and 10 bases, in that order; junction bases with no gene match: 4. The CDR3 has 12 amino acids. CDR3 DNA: TGTGCCAGCAGGACGACTAGCGGCGAGCAGTTCTTC. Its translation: CASRTTSGEQFF.

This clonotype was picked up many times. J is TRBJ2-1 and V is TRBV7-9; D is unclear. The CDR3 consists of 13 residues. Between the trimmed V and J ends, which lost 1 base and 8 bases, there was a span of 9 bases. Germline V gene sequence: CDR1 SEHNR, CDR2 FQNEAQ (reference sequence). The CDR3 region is CASSLGQADEQFF. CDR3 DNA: TGTGCCAGCAGCTTAGGGCAGGCCGATGAGCAGTTCTTC.

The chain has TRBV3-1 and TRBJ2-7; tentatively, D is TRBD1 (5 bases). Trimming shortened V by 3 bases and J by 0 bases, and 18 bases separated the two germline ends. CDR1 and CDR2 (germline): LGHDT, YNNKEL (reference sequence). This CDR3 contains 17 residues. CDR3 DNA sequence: TGTGCCAGCAGCCACCTCTTCACAGGCCGGAGCTCCTACGAGCAGTACTTC. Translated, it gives CASSHLFTGRSSYEQYF.

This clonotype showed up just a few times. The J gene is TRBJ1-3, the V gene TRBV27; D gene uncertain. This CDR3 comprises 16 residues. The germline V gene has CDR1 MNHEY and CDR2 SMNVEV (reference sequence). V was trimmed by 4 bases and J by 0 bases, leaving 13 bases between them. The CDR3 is CASSSLSPTSGNTIYF. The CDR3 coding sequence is TGTGCCAGCAGTTCCCTTTCACCGACCTCTGGAAACACCATATATTTT.

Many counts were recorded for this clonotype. The CDR3, as DNA: TGTGCCAGCAGCCCTCCGACTAGCGCTGTTTACGTGCAGTATTTT. It is translated as CASSPPTSAVYVQYF. The V and J genes are TRBV7-9 and TRBJ2-3; TRBD2 matches at 8 bases. CDR3 length: 15 residues. Germline V gene data show CDR1 as SEHNR and CDR2 as FQNEAQ (reference sequence). With V trimmed by 5 bases and J by 11 bases, 15 bases remained unmatched.

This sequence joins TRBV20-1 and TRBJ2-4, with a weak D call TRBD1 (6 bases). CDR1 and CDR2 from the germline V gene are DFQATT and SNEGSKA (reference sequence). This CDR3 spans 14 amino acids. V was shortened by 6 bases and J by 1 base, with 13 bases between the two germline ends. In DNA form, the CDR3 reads TGCAGTGCAGCGCAGGGGACGGCCAAAAACATTCAGTACTTC. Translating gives CSAAQGTAKNIQYF.

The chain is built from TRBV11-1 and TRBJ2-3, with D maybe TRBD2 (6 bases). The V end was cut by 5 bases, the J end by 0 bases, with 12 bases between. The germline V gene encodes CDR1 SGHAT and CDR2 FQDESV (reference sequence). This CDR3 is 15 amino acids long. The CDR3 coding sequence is TGTGCCAGCAGCAGAACCGGGACTAGCACAGATACGCAGTATTTT. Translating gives CASSRTGTSTDTQYF.